The clone carrying this TCR beta chain has only one observation. What it binds is not known. The assay was immunoSEQ multiplex PCR, and TCRdb's table has in-frame clones only and misses some. The sample consists of more than 25,000 clones, around 84% of them appearing once. This sample stems from a study of PD-1 blockade in classical Hodgkin lymphoma. Whole-study findings and limits: Relapsed/refractory patients reportedly had the lowest baseline TCR diversity, below newly diagnosed patients, who were below healthy donors. Only CD4+ TCR diversity, not CD8+, had risen significantly by C4D1.

Each of the patients experienced relapse following autologous stem cell transplantation, and their brentuximab vedotin exposure differed. The CDR3 is 13 residues long. The germline CDR1 and CDR2 sequences are MDHEN and SYDVKM. The V and J ends lost 10 bases and 5 bases respectively, with 18 bases between them. Sequencing used peripheral blood mononuclear cells (PBMCs), obtained before the second cycle of nivolumab. The clonotype originates from a human donor with classical Hodgkin lymphoma. V gene TRBV28 combines with J gene TRBJ2-7; D call uncertain. CDR3 bases: TGTGCCACCCAAACCCCGGGTACCCACGAGCAGTACTTC. This encodes CATQTPGTHEQYF.